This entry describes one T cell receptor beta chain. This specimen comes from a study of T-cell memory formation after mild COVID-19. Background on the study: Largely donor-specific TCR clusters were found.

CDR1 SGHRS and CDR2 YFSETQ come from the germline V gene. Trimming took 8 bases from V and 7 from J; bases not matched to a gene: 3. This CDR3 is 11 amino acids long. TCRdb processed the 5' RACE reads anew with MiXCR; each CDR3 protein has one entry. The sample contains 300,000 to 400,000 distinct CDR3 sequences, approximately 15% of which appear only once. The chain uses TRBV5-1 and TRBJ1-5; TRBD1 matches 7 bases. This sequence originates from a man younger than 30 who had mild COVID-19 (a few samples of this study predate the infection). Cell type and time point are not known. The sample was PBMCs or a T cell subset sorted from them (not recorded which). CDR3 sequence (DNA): TGCGCCAGGACAGGGAACCAGCCCCAGCATTTT. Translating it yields CARTGNQPQHF.